These T cell receptor beta chains were read from a single sample in a study of blood T cell repertoires in COVID-19. Repertoires were generated with immunoSEQ multiplex PCR, while TCRdb's copy carries only in-frame clones and drops some. The sample includes about 100,000 clones, about 91% seen only once; the top ten take roughly 4.6%. Sequencing used peripheral blood. Source of these receptors: a human donor in a cohort sampled during active COVID-19. The CDR3 runs from the conserved cysteine through the conserved F or W. A D gene is named only where the DNA matches it firmly. Part of the rows lack a size; the others show once, few, many or a class for expanded clones.

TRBJ1-2	-	TRBV5-1	TRBD1	CASYGTGTGRGYTF	TGCGCCAGCTACGGTACCGGGACAGGGAGAGGCTACACCTTC
TRBJ2-7	-	TRBV7-8	-	CASMLDGSPRAGNSYEQYF	TGTGCCAGCATGCTAGATGGGAGCCCGAGGGCGGGTAACTCCTACGAGCAGTACTTC
TRBJ2-7	-	TRBV19	-	CASSRQGETYEQYF	TGTGCCAGTAGTAGGCAGGGCGAAACCTACGAGCAGTACTTC
TRBJ2-7	-	TRBV7-3	-	CASSLGTSVDHEQYF	TGTGCCAGCAGCTTGGGGACTTCAGTTGACCACGAGCAGTACTTC
TRBJ1-1	-	TRBV28	-	CASRLEVVSLNTEAFF	TGTGCCAGCAGACTAGAGGTTGTCAGCTTGAATACTGAAGCTTTCTTT
TRBJ2-6	once	TRBV15	TRBD1	CATSRQKGAGANVLTF	TGTGCCACCAGCAGACAGAAGGGGGCCGGGGCCAACGTCCTGACTTTC
TRBJ2-2	-	TRBV7-9	TRBD2	CASSPSLAGINTGELFF	TGTGCCAGCAGCCCCAGTCTAGCGGGGATTAACACCGGGGAGCTGTTTTTT
TRBJ2-1	-	TRBV7-6	TRBD1	CASSPRPGTGYEQFF	TGTGCCAGCAGCCCTCGTCCCGGGACAGGGTATGAGCAGTTCTTC
TRBJ2-7	-	TRBV19	TRBD1	CASSTDRVPYEQYF	TGTGCCAGTAGTACCGACAGGGTTCCCTACGAGCAGTACTTC
TRBJ1-5	-	TRBV6-1	TRBD1	CASSDNRDRDFYQPQHF	TGTGCCAGCAGTGATAACCGGGACAGGGACTTTTATCAGCCCCAGCATTTT
TRBJ1-1	-	TRBV5-1	TRBD1	CASSLGMGQEAWNTEAFF	TGCGCCAGCAGCTTGGGTATGGGACAGGAGGCTTGGAACACTGAAGCTTTCTTT
TRBJ1-5	once	TRBV10-3	TRBD1	CAISESWTGGNQPQHF	TGTGCCATCAGTGAGTCCTGGACAGGCGGAAATCAGCCCCAGCATTTT
TRBJ1-2	-	TRBV30	TRBD1	CAWRWVTDRDYGYTF	TGTGCCTGGAGGTGGGTGACGGACAGGGATTATGGCTACACCTTC
TRBJ2-3	-	TRBV11-2	-	CASSLVSRETDTQYF	TGTGCCAGCAGCTTAGTGTCCCGGGAGACCGATACGCAGTATTTT
TRBJ2-3	-	TRBV10-2	TRBD2	CASRGVAGAKADTQYF	TGCGCCAGCAGGGGGGTAGCGGGAGCTAAAGCAGATACGCAGTATTTT
TRBJ1-1	-	TRBV5-4	TRBD1	CASSGQGANTEAFF	TGTGCCAGCAGCGGTCAGGGGGCTAACACTGAAGCTTTCTTT
TRBJ2-7	-	TRBV4-2	-	CASSLASQGYEQYF	TGTGCCAGCAGCCTCGCGTCACAGGGCTACGAGCAGTACTTC
TRBJ2-2	-	TRBV19	TRBD1	CASSISTGAFGELFF	TGTGCCAGTAGTATTAGCACAGGGGCTTTCGGGGAGCTGTTTTTT
TRBJ2-7	-	TRBV28	-	CASSSGFLYEQYF	TGTGCCAGCAGTTCCGGGTTCCTCTACGAGCAGTACTTC
TRBJ1-5	-	TRBV28	TRBD1	CASSSGQGYQPQHF	TGTGCCAGCAGTTCAGGACAGGGATATCAGCCCCAGCATTTT
TRBJ2-1	-	TRBV24-1	TRBD2	CATSDNSLAGSSYNEQFF	TGTGCCACCAGTGATAACTCACTAGCGGGGAGCTCCTACAATGAGCAGTTCTTC
TRBJ1-2	-	TRBV24-1	TRBD1	CATSDFTRTGIYGYTF	TGTGCCACCAGTGATTTTACGAGGACAGGAATCTATGGCTACACCTTC
TRBJ2-5	once	TRBV6-6	-	CASSYEGSVGETQYF	TGTGCCAGCAGTTACGAGGGAAGTGTTGGGGAGACCCAGTACTTC
TRBJ1-1	few	TRBV7-3	-	CASSPNAQGTEAFF	TGTGCCAGCAGCCCAAACGCACAGGGTACTGAAGCTTTCTTT
TRBJ2-1	-	TRBV15	-	CATSRDPPGGANYNEQFF	TGTGCCACCAGCAGAGATCCCCCTGGAGGGGCGAACTACAATGAGCAGTTCTTC
TRBJ1-2	-	TRBV27	TRBD1	CASSLYGQGNYGYTF	TGTGCCAGCAGTTTATACGGACAGGGGAACTATGGCTACACCTTC
TRBJ1-5	-	TRBV7-2	-	CASSLGRGLNQPQHF	TGTGCCAGCAGCTTAGGTAGGGGTCTTAATCAGCCCCAGCATTTT
TRBJ1-1	-	TRBV30	TRBD1	CASPGQGGENTEAFF	TGTGCCTCCCCCGGACAGGGTGGAGAGAACACTGAAGCTTTCTTT
TRBJ1-2	-	TRBV10-3	TRBD1	CAISERTGGGYTF	TGTGCCATCAGTGAAAGGACAGGGGGCGGCTACACCTTC
TRBJ2-7	-	TRBV7-2	-	CASSPGTFSTYEQYF	TGTGCCAGCAGCCCGGGGACTTTTTCAACCTACGAGCAGTACTTC
TRBJ1-5	-	TRBV4-1	-	CASSQDGGRTDVKSF	TGCGCCAGCAGCCAAGATGGGGGCCGGACAGACGTCAAGTCATTT
TRBJ2-1	-	TRBV5-1	-	CASSSTGAKDNEQFF	TGCGCCAGCAGCTCTACGGGAGCCAAGGATAATGAGCAGTTCTTC
TRBJ2-2	-	TRBV6-1	TRBD2	CASSEGLAGGMELFF	TGTGCCAGCAGTGAGGGACTAGCGGGGGGGATGGAGCTGTTTTTT
TRBJ2-1	-	TRBV10-3	TRBD2	CAISDHGLAGVNEQFF	TGTGCCATCAGTGACCACGGACTAGCGGGAGTAAATGAGCAGTTCTTC
TRBJ2-7	-	TRBV28	TRBD2	CASSSRGGGHLSYEQYF	TGTGCCAGCAGTTCTCGGGGGGGAGGACACCTCTCCTACGAGCAGTACTTC
TRBJ2-5	-	TRBV7-7	TRBD2	CASSFEAGGGGGETQYF	TGTGCCAGCAGCTTTGAGGCGGGAGGGGGAGGTGGCGAGACCCAGTACTTC
TRBJ2-1	once	TRBV4-3	-	CASSTGLNNEQFF	TGCGCCAGCAGCACGGGACTTAACAATGAGCAGTTCTTC
TRBJ2-7	-	TRBV29-1	-	CSVRQASSYEQYF	TGCAGCGTTCGACAGGCGAGCTCCTACGAGCAGTACTTC
TRBJ1-2	-	TRBV19	-	CASGPGGGYYGYTF	TGTGCCAGTGGACCCGGGGGAGGGTACTATGGCTACACCTTC
TRBJ2-1	-	TRBV10-1	TRBD2	CASSDQPGGLSYNEQFF	TGCGCCAGCAGTGATCAGCCGGGAGGGCTCTCCTACAATGAGCAGTTCTTC
TRBJ2-7	-	TRBV7-8	-	CASSRDPAVSYEQYF	TGTGCCAGCAGCCGAGATCCAGCGGTTTCCTACGAGCAGTACTTC
TRBJ1-1	-	TRBV5-1	-	CASSLGQGSGTEAFF	TGCGCCAGCAGCTTGGGGCAGGGGAGTGGAACTGAAGCTTTCTTT
TRBJ2-7	-	TRBV5-4	TRBD2	CASSFVGGRVLGLYEQYF	TGTGCCAGCAGCTTTGTTGGCGGGAGGGTGCTCGGCTTATACGAGCAGTACTTC
TRBJ2-3	-	TRBV24-1	-	CATSSLDTQYF	TGTGCCACCAGTTCACTGGATACGCAGTATTTT
TRBJ2-2	-	TRBV19	-	CASSIASPRIANTGELFF	TGTGCCAGTAGTATAGCTAGCCCCCGAATCGCGAACACCGGGGAGCTGTTTTTT
TRBJ2-1	-	TRBV9	-	CASSVGATLYNEQFF	TGTGCCAGCAGCGTAGGGGCTACCCTCTACAATGAGCAGTTCTTC
TRBJ2-6	-	TRBV28	TRBD1	CASSSRTGAPGANVLTF	TGTGCCAGCAGCTCGCGAACAGGGGCGCCCGGGGCCAACGTCCTGACTTTC
TRBJ2-1	once	TRBV20-1	TRBD2	CSASSGTTYNEQFF	TGCAGTGCTAGTAGCGGGACCACATACAATGAGCAGTTCTTC
TRBJ2-7	-	TRBV30	TRBD2	CAWSLSPLARDYEQYF	TGTGCCTGGAGTTTAAGTCCACTAGCGAGAGACTACGAGCAGTACTTC
TRBJ2-1	-	TRBV18	TRBD2	CASSPGLAGWDEQFF	TGTGCCAGCTCACCCGGACTAGCGGGATGGGATGAGCAGTTCTTC
TRBJ2-1	-	TRBV24-1	TRBD2	CATSDFPSGGYNEQFF	TGTGCCACCAGTGATTTCCCTAGCGGGGGGTACAATGAGCAGTTCTTC
TRBJ2-5	-	TRBV14	TRBD2	CASSQGLAGAGETQYF	TGTGCCAGCAGCCAAGGACTAGCGGGAGCAGGAGAGACCCAGTACTTC
TRBJ2-5	-	TRBV7-2	-	CASSSPHRETQYF	TGTGCCAGCAGCTCCCCGCACCGGGAGACCCAGTACTTC